The 18 T cell receptor beta chains given below trace back to one sample, sequenced in a study of OX40 agonist ivuxolimab in advanced cancers. The assay was immunoSEQ multiplex PCR, and TCRdb's table has in-frame clones only and misses some. The profile covers about 130,000 clones, with roughly 91% appearing a single time and more than 0.8% taken by the ten largest. This specimen was CD4+ or CD8+ T cells sorted from blood, taken in a trial of the OX40 agonist ivuxolimab. These receptor sequences come from an adult with an advanced solid tumor such as melanoma, head and neck, liver or kidney cancer.

The V and J genes are TRBV27 and TRBJ1-2; tentatively, D is TRBD1 (5 bases). The V gene's germline CDR1 is MNHEY and CDR2 SMNVEV (reference sequence). V gave up 6 bases and J gave up 8 bases, with 19 bases separating them. This CDR3 is 14 amino acids long. As DNA, the CDR3 is TGTGCCAGCAGCCCCTTTGGGGCCCAAACGGGCTACACCTTC. Its translation: CASSPFGAQTGYTF.

J is TRBJ1-1 and V is TRBV27; 10 nucleotides align to TRBD1. The CDR3 extends over 15 amino acids. The trim removed 4 bases at V and 1 base at J, leaving 3 bases unmatched. In germline, CDR1 is MNHEY, CDR2 SMNVEV (reference sequence). CDR3 DNA sequence: TGTGCCAGCAGTTCGGGACAGGGGAGGAACACTGAAGCTTTCTTT. It specifies CASSSGQGRNTEAFF.

V is TRBV18 and J is TRBJ1-1, with TRBD1 identical over 9 bases. This CDR3 region has 16 residues. V shed 3 bases and J 4 bases; nucleotides not matched to a gene: 9. Germline V gives CDR1 KGHSH, CDR2 LQKENI. The CDR3 reads CASSPNRGRRGTEAFF. CDR3 DNA: TGTGCCAGCTCACCCAACAGGGGGCGCCGGGGCACTGAAGCTTTCTTT.

This chain uses TRBV9 with TRBJ2-5; 9 bases agree with TRBD2. Germline CDR1 is SGDLS and CDR2 is YYNGEE. The CDR3 is made up of 16 amino acids. Germline trimming cut 0 bases from V and 4 bases from J; bases unmatched to any gene: 7. The CDR3 sequence: CASSVAASGARETQYF. The CDR3 nucleotides read TGTGCCAGCAGCGTAGCGGCTAGCGGGGCCCGAGAGACCCAGTACTTC. The full variable domain, its missing parts supplied by reference TRBV9 and TRBJ2-5, is DSGVTQTPKHLITATGQRVTLRCSPRSGDLSVYWYQQSLDQGLQFLIQYYNGEERAKGNILERFSAQQFPDLHSELNLSSLELGDSALYFCASSVAASGARETQYFGPGTRLLVL.

The rearrangement joins TRBV4-1 to TRBJ1-4, with D perhaps matching TRBD1 (5 bases). The germline CDR1 and CDR2 sequences are MGHRA and YSYEKL. This CDR3 region has 16 residues. Trimming cost V 5 bases and J 0 bases, with 13 bases left between them. The CDR3 loop reads CASSWAGRATNEKLFF. In DNA form, the CDR3 reads TGCGCCAGCAGCTGGGCAGGGAGGGCAACTAATGAAAAACTGTTTTTT.

The chain couples TRBV11-2 to TRBJ2-2; D uncertain. V lost 7 bases, J lost 6 bases, and 6 bases lay in between. CDR1 SGHAT and CDR2 FQNNGV come from the germline V gene. The CDR3 extends over 11 amino acids. CDR3 DNA sequence: TGTGCCAGCACCCGGGCCGGGGAGCTGTTTTTT. Protein sequence: CASTRAGELFF.

This chain links TRBV7-9 with TRBJ2-1; D uncertain. CDR3 length: 14 amino acids. Trimming pared 2 bases from V and 7 bases from J, leaving 12 bases between. Germline CDR1 and CDR2: SEHNR and FQNEAQ (reference sequence). CDR3 in DNA: TGTGCCAGCAGCTTACGGCCGGGTCGGAATGAGCAGTTCTTC. Protein sequence: CASSLRPGRNEQFF.

The rearrangement links TRBV6-1 to TRBJ1-3, with a weak D call TRBD1 (5 bases). This CDR3 spans 13 amino acids. Germline V CDR1 and CDR2: MNHNS, SASEGT. V lost 4 bases, J lost 7 bases, and 11 bases lay in between. CDR3 nucleotides: TGTGCCAGCAGTGTAATGGAGGGGAACACCATATATTTT. This sequence encodes CASSVMEGNTIYF.

This clone was detected only once. The chain is built from TRBV5-4 and TRBJ1-1, with D possibly being TRBD1 (5 bases). The CDR3 sequence is 15 residues long. From germline, CDR1 is SGHNT and CDR2 YYREEE (reference sequence). The ends were cut back, 4 bases at V and 0 bases at J, with 13 bases in the middle. The CDR3 sequence: CASSPGRGMNTEAFF. The DNA for the CDR3 is TGTGCCAGCAGCCCCGGGAGGGGCATGAACACTGAAGCTTTCTTT.

This clone was observed a single time. The rearrangement links TRBV7-2 to TRBJ1-1; the match to TRBD1 covers 7 bases. This CDR3 spans 14 amino acids. Germline CDR1 and CDR2: SGHTA and FQGNSA. V lost 3 bases to trimming and J lost 4 bases; unmatched junction nucleotides: 5. This CDR3 is CASSLEGAVTEAFF. In nucleotides, the CDR3 is TGTGCCAGCAGCTTGGAGGGGGCGGTCACTGAAGCTTTCTTT.

V is TRBV19 and J is TRBJ1-6; D is unclear. CDR1 LNHDA and CDR2 SQIVND come from the germline V gene (reference sequence). This CDR3 is 14 amino acids long. V dropped 8 bases and J dropped 8 bases, with 16 bases sitting between them. This CDR3 reads CASHLGGIDSPLHF. The CDR3 DNA follows: TGTGCCAGTCACCTCGGAGGTATTGATTCACCCCTCCACTTT.

This rearrangement joins TRBV30 to TRBJ2-1; no clear D gene. Germline V lookup: CDR1 GTSNPN, CDR2 SVGIG (reference sequence). CDR3 length equals 14 residues. V dropped 0 bases and J dropped 5 bases, with 11 bases sitting between them. The chain's CDR3 is CAWSVLSLDNEQFF. The CDR3 nucleotides are TGTGCCTGGAGTGTACTAAGCTTGGACAATGAGCAGTTCTTC.

The chain recombines TRBV27 with TRBJ1-2; no reliable D call. Germline CDR1 and CDR2: MNHEY and SMNVEV (reference sequence). Trimming took 3 bases from V and 6 from J, leaving 17 bases between them. The CDR3 has 15 residues. The CDR3 loop is CASSLRDRAGDGYTF. The CDR3 DNA reads TGTGCCAGCAGTTTGAGGGATCGGGCTGGGGATGGCTACACCTTC.

The J gene is TRBJ1-5, the V gene TRBV6-5, with TRBD1 matching over 9 bases. CDR1 and CDR2 (germline): MNHEY, SVGAGI. The length of the CDR3 is 15 residues. Trimming cost V 3 bases and J 4 bases; bases outside gene matches: 4. This chain's CDR3 is CASSYTGTGNQPQHF. The CDR3 DNA reads TGTGCCAGCAGTTATACCGGGACAGGGAATCAGCCCCAGCATTTT.

The chain joins TRBV6-5 to TRBJ1-1; 7 nucleotides align to TRBD1. CDR3 length: 15 amino acids. Trimming removed 5 bases from V and 0 bases from J; junction bases left unmatched: 6. Germline CDR1 reads MNHEY; CDR2 reads SVGAGI. The CDR3 loop is CASSLTQGLNTEAFF. The CDR3 DNA reads as TGTGCCAGCAGTCTGACACAGGGGTTGAACACTGAAGCTTTCTTT.

The J gene is TRBJ2-3, the V gene TRBV25-1; D possibly matches TRBD1 or TRBD2 (5 bases each). This CDR3 contains 13 residues. Germline loops: CDR1 MGHDK, CDR2 SYGVNS. V gave up 6 bases and J gave up 2 bases, with 9 bases separating them. CDR3 sequence reads: CASRKGTTDTQYF. The CDR3 DNA reads as TGTGCCAGCAGGAAAGGGACCACAGATACGCAGTATTTT.

The J gene is TRBJ2-6, the V gene TRBV18; D is possibly TRBD2 (5 bases). Trimming shortened V by 4 bases and J by 0 bases, and 7 bases separated the two germline ends. In germline, CDR1 is KGHSH, CDR2 LQKENI. The CDR3 is 15 residues long. The CDR3 coding sequence is TGTGCCAGCTCACTGGACTTCTCTGGGGCCAACGTCCTGACTTTC. Translation gives CASSLDFSGANVLTF.

V and J are TRBV9 and TRBJ2-1; possible D gene TRBD1, 6 bases. CDR1 is SGDLS, CDR2 YYNGEE, per germline. The CDR3 has 16 amino acids. V lost 0 bases and J lost 3, with 13 bases in between. The CDR3 reads CASSVVGRGDYNEQFF. For the CDR3, the DNA is TGTGCCAGCAGCGTAGTAGGCAGGGGAGACTACAATGAGCAGTTCTTC.